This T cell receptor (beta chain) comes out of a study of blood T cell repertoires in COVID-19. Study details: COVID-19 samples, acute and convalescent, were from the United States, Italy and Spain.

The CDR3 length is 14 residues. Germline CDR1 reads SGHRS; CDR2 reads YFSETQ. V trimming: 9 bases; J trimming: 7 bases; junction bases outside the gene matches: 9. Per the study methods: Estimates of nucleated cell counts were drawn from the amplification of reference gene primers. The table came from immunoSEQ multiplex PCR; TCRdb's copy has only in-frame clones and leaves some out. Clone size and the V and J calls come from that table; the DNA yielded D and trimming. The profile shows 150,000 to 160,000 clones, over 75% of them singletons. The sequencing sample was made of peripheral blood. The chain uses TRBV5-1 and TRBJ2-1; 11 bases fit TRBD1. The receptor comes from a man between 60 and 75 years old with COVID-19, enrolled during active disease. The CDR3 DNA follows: TGCGCCACCAACCCCGGGACAGGGGGTAATGAGCAGTTCTTC. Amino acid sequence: CATNPGTGGNEQFF.